The 27 T cell receptor beta chains below all came from one sample that was sequenced in a study of beta chain features in type 1 diabetes. The authors reverse transcribed all of the isolated RNA, so sequencing captured expressed TCRB transcripts. TCRdb's copy holds only in-frame clones and misses some; the assay was immunoSEQ multiplex PCR. In the table there are roughly 730,000 clones, roughly 12% of which are singletons. Study results and limitations: Moderate but significant shortening of TCRB CDR3s was recorded in all four CD4+ subsets from Type 1 diabetes patients.

The antigens for these receptors are not known. The sequenced material came from naive CD4+ T cells from blood. The receptor set was obtained from a man aged 18 to 30 with type 1 diabetes.

The table lists this clone with a few counts. The junction does not match germline at one end; this may be a read error. J is TRBJ1-6 and V is TRBV30; perhaps TRBD1 as D (5 bases). In germline, CDR1 is GTSNPN, CDR2 SVGIG (reference sequence). The CDR3 runs to 12 residues. The CDR3 protein is CAWSWGDAAGNF. The CDR3 coding sequence is TGTGCCTGGAGTTGGGGCGACGCGGCTGGAAACTTT.

This clone was seen once. V and J are TRBV28 and TRBJ2-5; 11 bases are a match to TRBD1. V gave up 7 bases and J gave up 4 bases; unmatched junction bases: 11. CDR3 size: 16 residues. In germline, CDR1 is MDHEN, CDR2 SYDVKM. The CDR3 loop reads CASTSAPGQGGETQYF. The CDR3 DNA reads TGTGCCAGCACCTCTGCCCCGGGACAGGGGGGAGAGACCCAGTACTTC.

This clone was picked up a small number of times. The gene calls are TRBV30 and TRBJ2-5, with 8 bases that match TRBD1. This CDR3 region has 14 residues. CDR1 GTSNPN and CDR2 SVGIG come from the germline V gene (reference sequence). The trim removed 1 base at V and 7 bases at J, leaving 8 bases unmatched. CDR3 DNA sequence: TGTGCCTGGAGTGGGTCAGGGGGCGCGGTGACCCAGTACTTC. This sequence encodes CAWSGSGGAVTQYF.

There are a few counts of this clone. This chain links TRBV7-9 with TRBJ2-6; D gene ambiguous. CDR1 is SEHNR and CDR2 is FQNEAQ in the germline V gene (reference sequence). Trimming removed 5 bases at V and 0 bases at J, with 20 bases between. This CDR3 contains 19 residues. DNA for the CDR3: TGTGCCAGCAGCCTAACTTCCCTTTCGCCCGGCTCTGGGGCCAACGTCCTGACTTTC. This codes for CASSLTSLSPGSGANVLTF.

The CDR3 nucleotides are TGTGCCAGTAGTACCCTGACAGGGGGCCGTCTCTACGAGCAGTACTTC. Its protein is CASSTLTGGRLYEQYF. The chain links TRBV19 to TRBJ2-7; 10 bases are shared with TRBD1. The CDR3 consists of 16 residues. After removal of 4 bases from V and 3 bases from J, the junction contained 9 bases not matched to a gene. Germline V gene sequence: CDR1 LNHDA, CDR2 SQIVND (reference sequence).

This clone was detected only a few times. The chain joins TRBV18 to TRBJ2-1; D is uncertain. Germline CDR1 reads KGHSH; CDR2 reads LQKENI. V lost 2 bases to trimming and J lost 8 bases, with 7 bases between them. This CDR3 has 12 amino acids. CDR3 in DNA: TGTGCCAGCTCACCATATGGGCATGAGCAGTTCTTC. Amino acid sequence: CASSPYGHEQFF.

The V gene is TRBV27, the J gene TRBJ2-1; TRBD2 aligns across 12 bases. Germline V CDR1 and CDR2: MNHEY, SMNVEV (reference sequence). Trimming took 6 bases from V and 7 from J; bases not matched to a gene: 7. The CDR3 length is 15 residues. CDR3 residues: CASRLAGGRWNEQFF. Here the CDR3 DNA reads TGTGCCAGCAGACTAGCGGGGGGTCGATGGAATGAGCAGTTCTTC.

Notes on this clone: The sample carries other DNA sequences with the same CDR3. The rearrangement joins TRBV7-9 to TRBJ1-2, with 8 bases that match TRBD1. Per the germline V gene, CDR1 is SEHNR and CDR2 is FQNEAQ (reference sequence). Trimming took 3 bases from V and 4 from J; bases not matched to a gene: 1. This CDR3 is 13 amino acids long. CDR3 DNA: TGTGCCAGCAGCTTCGGACAGGGCTATGGCTACACCTTC. This sequence encodes CASSFGQGYGYTF.

This clone has only a few counts. The rearrangement uses TRBV9 and TRBJ2-1; 12 nucleotides align to TRBD2. The length of the CDR3 is 16 residues. Trimming removed 4 bases from V and 5 bases from J; junction bases left unmatched: 7. CDR1 and CDR2 from the germline V gene are SGDLS and YYNGEE. The CDR3 DNA reads TGTGCCAGCAGCCCTCGACTAGCGGGGGACCACAATGAGCAGTTCTTC. Its translation is CASSPRLAGDHNEQFF.

This clone occurred a few times. The CDR3, as DNA: TGCGCCAGCAACCCGGGACAGGGAGGTGAAAAACTGTTTTTT. Translating it yields CASNPGQGGEKLFF. The V gene is TRBV5-1, the J gene TRBJ1-4; 9 nucleotides agree with TRBD1. Trimming took 6 bases from V and 7 from J; bases not matched to a gene: 7. CDR1 and CDR2 (germline): SGHRS, YFSETQ. This CDR3 is 14 amino acids long. Full variable domain (missing parts from reference TRBV5-1 and TRBJ1-4): KAGVTQTPRYLIKTRGQQVTLSCSPISGHRSVSWYQQTPGQGLQFLFEYFSETQRNKGNFPGRFSGRQFSNSRSEMNVSTLELGDSALYLCASNPGQGGEKLFFGSGTQLSVL.

This clone came up a few times. The chain couples TRBV13 to TRBJ1-3; no reliable D call. The CDR3 loop spans 15 amino acids. Germline lookup yields CDR1 PRHDT and CDR2 FYEKMQ (reference sequence). Trimming left V 5 bases short and J 0 bases short, with 11 bases between. CDR3 in DNA: TGTGCCAGCAGCCCGGCGAGTGTCTCTGGAAACACCATATATTTT. It specifies CASSPASVSGNTIYF.

The genes are TRBV7-2 and TRBJ2-1; 12 bases line up with TRBD2. Trimming removed 7 bases from V and 10 bases from J; junction bases left unmatched: 8. Germline lookup yields CDR1 SGHTA and CDR2 FQGNSA. This CDR3 comprises 14 residues. The CDR3 DNA sequence: TGTGCCAGCACCCCGGGGCTAGCGGGGGGGGAGCAGTTCTTC. Translation gives CASTPGLAGGEQFF.

The chain recombines TRBV5-1 with TRBJ2-1; D tentatively fits TRBD1 or TRBD2 (5 bases each). CDR1 and CDR2 from the germline V gene are SGHRS and YFSETQ. The CDR3 is 14 amino acids. Trimming took off 7 bases at V and 4 bases at J, with 15 bases between the two ends. CDR3 in DNA: TGCGCCAGCGCCAATGGGGACCTATACAATGAGCAGTTCTTC. It encodes CASANGDLYNEQFF.

Concerning this clone: Other DNA sequences in this specimen translate into the identical CDR3. V and J are TRBV6-5 and TRBJ1-1; D ambiguous. This CDR3 has 11 amino acids. V was cut by 7 bases and J by 1 base, with 4 bases left in between. Germline assignment: CDR1 MNHEY and CDR2 SVGAGI. In DNA, the CDR3 is TGTGCCAGCATAGGGAACACTGAAGCTTTCTTT. Residues: CASIGNTEAFF.

The gene calls are TRBV9 and TRBJ2-1; D perhaps matches TRBD2 (6 bases). V was clipped by 0 bases and J by 9 bases, with 7 bases between them. CDR1 SGDLS and CDR2 YYNGEE come from the germline V gene. The CDR3 length is 12 residues. The DNA of the CDR3 is TGTGCCAGCAGCGTAGGCGGGGCTGAGCAGTTCTTC. This encodes CASSVGGAEQFF.

The CDR3 spells CASSAKGQENTEAFF. In DNA form, the CDR3 reads TGTGCCAGCAGCGCCAAGGGACAGGAAAACACTGAAGCTTTCTTT. The rearrangement joins TRBV21-1 to TRBJ1-1; the table's D gene call, TRBD1, was not cross checked with the DNA. TRBV21-1 is shown as a pseudogene. The CDR3 runs to 15 residues.

V usage is TRBV19 and J usage is TRBJ1-2; D not resolved. The germline V gene has CDR1 LNHDA and CDR2 SQIVND (reference sequence). This CDR3 region has 14 residues. V gave up 7 bases and J gave up 6 bases, with 18 bases separating them. The CDR3 nucleotides are TGTGCCAGTACCTCCGGCAGGCTTACGGATGGCTACACCTTC. Encoded protein: CASTSGRLTDGYTF. The whole variable domain, filled in from reference TRBV19 and TRBJ1-2, reads DGGITQSPKYLFRKEGQNVTLSCEQNLNHDAMYWYRQDPGQGLRLIYYSQIVNDFQKGDIAEGYSVSREKKESFPLTVTSAQKNPTAFYLCASTSGRLTDGYTFGSGTRLTVV.

V gene TRBV9 combines with J gene TRBJ1-2; D uncertain. CDR1 SGDLS and CDR2 YYNGEE come from the germline V gene. The CDR3 is made up of 16 amino acids. Trimming took 0 bases from V and 0 from J, leaving 12 bases between them. The CDR3 region has the DNA TGTGCCAGCAGCGTAGTTGGAGTGAGCGCTAACTATGGCTACACCTTC. This sequence encodes CASSVVGVSANYGYTF.

Only one count was recorded for this clone. This chain uses TRBV7-8 with TRBJ1-3; no firm D call. The V gene lost 3 bases and the J gene lost 0 bases, with 9 bases spanning the gap. Per the germline V gene, CDR1 is SGHVS and CDR2 is FQNEAQ. The CDR3 has 15 residues. The CDR3 bases are TGTGCCAGCAGCTTGTTGAGCCACTCTGGAAACACCATATATTTT. It specifies CASSLLSHSGNTIYF.

The chain joins TRBV5-6 to TRBJ2-7; the match to TRBD1 covers 10 bases. The CDR3 is 14 residues long. J gave up 1 base and V 3 bases, and 1 base lay outside the gene matches. CDR1 and CDR2 (germline): SGHDT, YYEEEE. The CDR3 sequence: CASSWDRGSYEQYF. The CDR3 DNA reads TGTGCCAGCAGCTGGGACAGGGGTTCCTACGAGCAGTACTTC.

The J gene is TRBJ2-7, the V gene TRBV6-5; D is possibly TRBD1 (6 bases). This CDR3 comprises 13 residues. The ends were cut back, 0 bases at V and 7 bases at J, with 10 bases in the middle. CDR1 and CDR2 (germline): MNHEY, SVGAGI. The CDR3 nucleotides are TGTGCCAGCAGTTACTCACAGGGTCTGGAGCAGTACTTC. This codes for CASSYSQGLEQYF.

This clone was seen a handful of times. The V and J genes are TRBV5-1 and TRBJ2-3; TRBD2 aligns across 7 bases. V lost 4 bases, J lost 0 bases, and 8 bases stayed unmatched. The CDR3 loop spans 16 amino acids. CDR1 is SGHRS and CDR2 is YFSETQ in the germline V gene. For the CDR3, the DNA is TGCGCCAGCAGCCCCCAGTTGGGGGGGAGCACAGATACGCAGTATTTT. Protein: CASSPQLGGSTDTQYF.

This clone was counted only a few times. The chain is built from TRBV30 and TRBJ2-7; 7 bases align to TRBD2. J lost 5 bases, V lost 5 bases, and 6 bases had no gene match. From germline, CDR1 is GTSNPN and CDR2 SVGIG (reference sequence). The length of the CDR3 is 12 residues. The CDR3 protein is CAWATAGDEQYF. The CDR3 DNA is TGTGCCTGGGCCACCGCGGGGGACGAGCAGTACTTC.

The chain is built from TRBV7-8 and TRBJ1-3; D gene unclear. Deletions cut 1 base from V and 2 bases from J, with 6 bases between. The germline gives CDR1 SGHVS, CDR2 FQNEAQ. The CDR3 consists of 14 residues. CDR3 coding DNA: TGTGCCAGCAGCTTAGTGGGAGCTGGAAACACCATATATTTT. This sequence encodes CASSLVGAGNTIYF.

This clone showed up just a few times. V gene TRBV7-9 combines with J gene TRBJ1-1; maybe TRBD1 (5 bases). The V end lost 6 bases, the J end lost 5 bases, and 13 bases lay between the germline ends. Germline loops: CDR1 SEHNR, CDR2 FQNEAQ (reference sequence). The CDR3 is 13 amino acids. CDR3 sequence reads: CASSTGPRTEAFF. CDR3 DNA sequence: TGTGCCAGCAGTACGGGACCGAGGACTGAAGCTTTCTTT.

The table lists this clone with a few counts. V gene TRBV28 combines with J gene TRBJ1-5, with 9 positions matching TRBD1. This CDR3 has 15 amino acids. The germline gives CDR1 MDHEN, CDR2 SYDVKM. The J segment lost 1 base and the V segment lost 6 bases, leaving 4 bases of the junction unmatched. DNA of the CDR3: TGTGCCAGCAGCCCACAGGGGGCAAGCAATCAGCCCCAGCATTTT. Protein product: CASSPQGASNQPQHF.

This clone showed up just a few times. The chain combines TRBV7-9 with TRBJ1-2; D is undetermined. CDR1 is SEHNR and CDR2 is FQNEAQ in the germline V gene (reference sequence). Trimming pared 1 base from V and 9 bases from J, leaving 6 bases between. The CDR3 has 11 residues. Here the CDR3 reads CASSLDERYTF. The CDR3 nucleotides are TGTGCCAGCAGCTTAGATGAACGCTACACCTTC. Looking up the rest from reference TRBV7-9 and TRBJ1-2 gives the full variable domain: DTGVSQNPRHKITKRGQNVTFRCDPISEHNRLYWYRQTLGQGPEFLTYFQNEAQLEKSRLLSDRFSAERPKGSFSTLEIQRTEQGDSAMYLCASSLDERYTFGSGTRLTVV.